This T cell receptor (beta chain) stems from a study of shared clonotypes between healthy human individuals. General study results and limits: A generally larger estimated richness was seen in naive subsets than in memory subsets. The diversity represented, both genetic and in exposure history, was limited by few donors.

Those who donated were healthy HIV-negative adults, with no recent acute infections or vaccinations reported. The CDR3 is made up of 14 amino acids. Trimming shortened V by 5 bases and J by 1 base, and 8 bases separated the two germline ends. CDR1 and CDR2 (germline): SGHTA, FQGTGA. This clone appeared once. No antigen is known for it. The authors loaded around 200 ng DNA, approximately 30,000 T cell genomes, into sorted-subset replicate PCRs. Assay: immunoSEQ multiplex PCR; the TCRdb copy retains only in-frame clones and omits some. The profile covers approximately 2.3 million clones, with 93% appearing a single time and under 0.45% taken by the ten largest.

This sequence joins TRBV7-3 and TRBJ2-2; a weak D match, TRBD1 (5 bases). Sequencing input: naive CD4+ T cells from PBMCs. Sample subset: CD45RA+ positively selected. The receptor comes from a man aged 18 to 35 in good health. Some clones in this sample may be carry-over from other donors' samples. The CDR3 DNA is TGTGCCAGCAGCCCGCAGGGGAACACCGGGGAGCTGTTTTTT. This translates into CASSPQGNTGELFF.